This T cell receptor (beta chain) was recovered during a study of cytomegalovirus exposure and HLA in healthy donors. The length of the CDR3 is 15 residues. With 7 bases clipped from V and 0 bases from J, the junction kept 7 bases outside the gene matches. Germline loops: CDR1 MNHEY, CDR2 SMNVEV (reference sequence). With respect to this clone: Its antigen remains unidentified.

The approximately 120-subject validation cohort, separate from the roughly 670-subject first cohort, included the donors. Clones were sequenced by immunoSEQ multiplex PCR, and TCRdb holds only the in-frame ones, with some missing. The profile shows about 240,000 clones, 75% to 90% of them singletons. General observations from the study: Among the CMV-associated chains, a few were confirmed in vitro as specific for CMV antigens.

This clonotype originated in a woman in her 30s in good health and CMV-seropositive. The V and J genes are TRBV27 and TRBJ1-2; TRBD1 agrees at 8 bases. The sample comprised PBMCs. The CDR3 spells CASIPTGVSNYGYTF. In DNA, the CDR3 is TGTGCCAGCATCCCGACAGGGGTCTCTAACTATGGCTACACCTTC.